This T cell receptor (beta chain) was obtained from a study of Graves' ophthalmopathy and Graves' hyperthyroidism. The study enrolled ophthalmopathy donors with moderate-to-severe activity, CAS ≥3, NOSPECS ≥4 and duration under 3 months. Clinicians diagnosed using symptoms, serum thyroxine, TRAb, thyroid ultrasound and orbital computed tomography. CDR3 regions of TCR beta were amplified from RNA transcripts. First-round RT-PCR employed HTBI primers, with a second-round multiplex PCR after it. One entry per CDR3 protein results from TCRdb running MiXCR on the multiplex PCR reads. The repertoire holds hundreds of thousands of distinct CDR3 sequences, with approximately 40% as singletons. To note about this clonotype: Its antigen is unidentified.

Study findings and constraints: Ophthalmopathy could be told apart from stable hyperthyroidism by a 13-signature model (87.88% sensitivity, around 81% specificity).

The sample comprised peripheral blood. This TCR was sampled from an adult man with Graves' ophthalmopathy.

CDR3 DNA sequence: TGCAGTGCTACCCGACAGGGGGAACGGACTGAAGCTTTCTTT. Translation: CSATRQGERTEAFF. This chain joins TRBV20-1 and TRBJ1-1; 9 nucleotides agree with TRBD1. Looked up from germline, CDR1 is DFQATT and CDR2 is SNEGSKA (reference sequence). J was trimmed by 5 bases and V by 4 bases; bases with no gene match: 8. This CDR3 contains 14 residues.